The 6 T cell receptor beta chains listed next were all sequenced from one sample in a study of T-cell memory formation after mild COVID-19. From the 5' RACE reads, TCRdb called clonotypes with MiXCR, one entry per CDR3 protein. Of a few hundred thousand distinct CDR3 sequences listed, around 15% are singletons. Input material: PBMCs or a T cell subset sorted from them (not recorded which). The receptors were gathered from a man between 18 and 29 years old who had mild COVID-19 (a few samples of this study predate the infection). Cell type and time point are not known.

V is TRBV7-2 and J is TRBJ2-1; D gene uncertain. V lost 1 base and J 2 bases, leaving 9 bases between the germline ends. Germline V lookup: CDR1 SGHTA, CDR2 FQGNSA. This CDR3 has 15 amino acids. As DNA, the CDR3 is TGTGCCAGCAGCTTAGAAAGGGCTACCTACAATGAGCAGTTCTTC. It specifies CASSLERATYNEQFF.

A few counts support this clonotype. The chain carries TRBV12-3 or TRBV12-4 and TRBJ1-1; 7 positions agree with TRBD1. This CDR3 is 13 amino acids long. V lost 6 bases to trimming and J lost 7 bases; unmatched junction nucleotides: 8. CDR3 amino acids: CASSRQGLGEAFF. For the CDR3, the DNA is TGTGCCAGCAGCCGACAGGGACTAGGTGAAGCTTTCTTT.

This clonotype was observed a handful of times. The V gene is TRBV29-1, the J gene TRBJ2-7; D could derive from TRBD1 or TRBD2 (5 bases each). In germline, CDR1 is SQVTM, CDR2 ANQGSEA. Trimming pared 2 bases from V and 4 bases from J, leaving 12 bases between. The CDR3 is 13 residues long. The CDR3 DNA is TGCAGCGTTGAATACGGGACGCCATACGAGCAGTACTTC. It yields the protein CSVEYGTPYEQYF.

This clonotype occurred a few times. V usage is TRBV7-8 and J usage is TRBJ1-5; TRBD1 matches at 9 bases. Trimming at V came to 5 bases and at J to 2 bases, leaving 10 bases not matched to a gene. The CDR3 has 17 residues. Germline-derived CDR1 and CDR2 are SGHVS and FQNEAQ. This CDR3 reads CASSPRWTGEGNQPQHF. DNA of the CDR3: TGTGCCAGCAGCCCACGGTGGACAGGGGAGGGCAATCAGCCCCAGCATTTT.

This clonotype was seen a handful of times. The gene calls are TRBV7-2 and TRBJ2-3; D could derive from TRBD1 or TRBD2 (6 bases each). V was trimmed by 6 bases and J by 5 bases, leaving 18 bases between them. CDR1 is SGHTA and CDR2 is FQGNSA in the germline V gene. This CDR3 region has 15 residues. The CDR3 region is CASSLGGLTKDTQYF. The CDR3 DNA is TGTGCCAGCAGTCTAGGGGGGCTAACCAAAGATACGCAGTATTTT.

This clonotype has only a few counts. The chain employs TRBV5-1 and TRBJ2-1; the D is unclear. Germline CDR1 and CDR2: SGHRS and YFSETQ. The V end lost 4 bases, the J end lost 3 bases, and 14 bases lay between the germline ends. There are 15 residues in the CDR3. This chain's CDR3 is CASSRALGNYNEQFF. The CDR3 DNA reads TGCGCCAGCAGCCGGGCCCTGGGGAACTACAATGAGCAGTTCTTC. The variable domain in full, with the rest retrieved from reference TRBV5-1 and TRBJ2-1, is KAGVTQTPRYLIKTRGQQVTLSCSPISGHRSVSWYQQTPGQGLQFLFEYFSETQRNKGNFPGRFSGRQFSNSRSEMNVSTLELGDSALYLCASSRALGNYNEQFFGPGTRLTVL.